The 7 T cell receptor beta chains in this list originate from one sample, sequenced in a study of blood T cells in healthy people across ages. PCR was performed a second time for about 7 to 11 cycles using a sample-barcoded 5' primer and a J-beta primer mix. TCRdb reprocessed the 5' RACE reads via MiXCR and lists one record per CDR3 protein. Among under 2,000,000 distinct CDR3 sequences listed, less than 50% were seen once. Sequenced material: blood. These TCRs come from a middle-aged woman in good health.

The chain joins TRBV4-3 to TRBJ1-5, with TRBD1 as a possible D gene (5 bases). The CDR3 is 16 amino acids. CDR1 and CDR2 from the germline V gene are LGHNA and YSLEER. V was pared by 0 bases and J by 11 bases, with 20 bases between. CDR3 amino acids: CASSQDGRQGLSAQHF. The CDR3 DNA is TGCGCCAGCAGCCAAGATGGTCGGCAGGGCCTATCAGCCCAGCATTTT.

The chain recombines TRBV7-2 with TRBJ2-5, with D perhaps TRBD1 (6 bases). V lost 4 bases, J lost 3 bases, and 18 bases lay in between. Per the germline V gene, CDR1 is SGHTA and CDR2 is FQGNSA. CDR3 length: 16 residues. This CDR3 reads CASSSRGPRTEETQYF. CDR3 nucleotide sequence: TGTGCCAGCAGCTCCAGGGGTCCCCGGACGGAAGAGACCCAGTACTTC.

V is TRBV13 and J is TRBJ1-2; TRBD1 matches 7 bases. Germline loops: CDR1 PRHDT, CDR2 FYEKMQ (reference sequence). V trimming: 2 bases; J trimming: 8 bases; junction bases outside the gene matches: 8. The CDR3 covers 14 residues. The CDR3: CASSLLTGVWGYTF. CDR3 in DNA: TGTGCCAGCAGCTTACTCACAGGGGTTTGGGGCTACACCTTC.

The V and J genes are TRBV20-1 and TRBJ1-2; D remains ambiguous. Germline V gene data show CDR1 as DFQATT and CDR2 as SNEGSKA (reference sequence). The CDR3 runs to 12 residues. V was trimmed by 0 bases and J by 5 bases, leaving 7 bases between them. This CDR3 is CSARDMEYGYTF. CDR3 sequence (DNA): TGCAGTGCTAGAGATATGGAATATGGCTACACCTTC.

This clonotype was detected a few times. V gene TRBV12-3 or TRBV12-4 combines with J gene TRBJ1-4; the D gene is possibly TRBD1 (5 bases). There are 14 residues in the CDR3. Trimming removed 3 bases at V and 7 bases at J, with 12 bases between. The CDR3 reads CASSLSQGIEKLFF. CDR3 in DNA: TGTGCCAGCAGTTTGAGTCAGGGTATTGAAAAACTGTTTTTT.

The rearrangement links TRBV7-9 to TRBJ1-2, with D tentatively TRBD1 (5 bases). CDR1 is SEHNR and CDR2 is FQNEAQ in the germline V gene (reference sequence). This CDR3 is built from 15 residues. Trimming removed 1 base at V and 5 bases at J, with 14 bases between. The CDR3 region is CASSLDYGGSYGYTF. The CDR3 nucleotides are TGTGCCAGCAGCTTAGATTACGGGGGTTCGTATGGCTACACCTTC.

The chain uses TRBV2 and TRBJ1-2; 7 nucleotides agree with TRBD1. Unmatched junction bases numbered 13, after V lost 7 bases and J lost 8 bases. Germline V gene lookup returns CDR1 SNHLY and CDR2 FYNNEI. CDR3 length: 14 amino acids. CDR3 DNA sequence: TGTGCCAGCATCCCAATCACAGGGGCAAGCGGCTACACCTTC. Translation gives CASIPITGASGYTF.